This T cell receptor beta chain was recovered during a study of identical twins. Findings and limits, study-wide: Abundant cord blood beta clonotypes carried fewer insertions; memory repertoires showed none. An excess of low generation probability was shown by twin-shared out-of-frame alpha sequences. Out-of-frame beta sequences exhibited a weaker degree of excess twin sharing.

TCRdb reanalysed the 5' RACE reads using MiXCR and keeps one entry per CDR3 protein. The sample lists more than 400,000 distinct CDR3 sequences, nearly 15% seen once, with about 0.4% in the top ten. Only healthy Caucasians were enrolled as donors. On this clonotype: Its antigen is not identified.

Deletions cut 11 bases from V and 4 bases from J, with 8 bases between. The CDR3 has 11 amino acids. Germline values: CDR1 ENHRY, CDR2 SYGVKD. These same records also appear under a second study, on yellow fever vaccine responses in identical twins.

Input material: CD4+ T cells sorted from blood. The sequence came from a woman in her late teens or twenties in good health. The rearrangement joins TRBV10-3 to TRBJ2-2; D gene ambiguous. The CDR3: CAARGTGELFF. In nucleotides, the CDR3 is TGTGCCGCGAGAGGCACCGGGGAGCTGTTTTTT.